Listed below are T cell receptor beta chains from one sample, sequenced in a study of PD-L1 blockade in urothelial cancer. Here immunoSEQ multiplex PCR was the method, and the copy in TCRdb shows in-frame clones only, minus some. The sample has roughly 51,000 clones, 79% seen once. The sample in question was PBMCs, obtained around atezolizumab (anti-PD-L1) treatment. Receptors were obtained from a man between 65 and 85 years old with urothelial cancer. The CDR3 runs from the conserved cysteine through the conserved F or W. Each record gives: V gene, J gene, CDR3 length, D gene, clone size, CDR3 protein, CDR3 DNA. A D gene is named only where the DNA matches it firmly. A row's size may be missing; if present it is once, few, many or a size class.

V gene: TRBV28; J gene: TRBJ2-7; CDR3 length: 14; D gene: .; clone size: .; CDR3 protein: CASRASRDTYEQYF; CDR3 DNA: TGTGCCAGCAGAGCATCCCGGGACACCTACGAGCAGTACTTC
V gene: TRBV7-2; J gene: TRBJ2-1; CDR3 length: 15; D gene: TRBD1; clone size: .; CDR3 protein: CASSSRRGEGAEQFF; CDR3 DNA: TGTGCCAGCAGCTCCCGTCGGGGCGAGGGGGCCGAGCAGTTCTTC
V gene: TRBV29-1; J gene: TRBJ2-1; CDR3 length: 12; D gene: .; clone size: .; CDR3 protein: CSVEGGYNEQFF; CDR3 DNA: TGCAGCGTCGAGGGGGGGTACAATGAGCAGTTCTTC
V gene: TRBV5-1; J gene: TRBJ1-2; CDR3 length: 12; D gene: .; clone size: .; CDR3 protein: CASSGQGAGYTF; CDR3 DNA: TGCGCCAGCAGCGGCCAGGGCGCTGGCTACACCTTC
V gene: TRBV10-3; J gene: TRBJ2-3; CDR3 length: 19; D gene: TRBD2; clone size: .; CDR3 protein: CAISDWLAGDGKQGDTQYF; CDR3 DNA: TGTGCCATCAGTGATTGGCTAGCGGGAGACGGGAAGCAGGGAGATACGCAGTATTTT
V gene: TRBV6-4; J gene: TRBJ2-2; CDR3 length: 14; D gene: TRBD1; clone size: .; CDR3 protein: CASSSDRGSGELFF; CDR3 DNA: TGTGCCAGCAGTTCCGACAGGGGATCCGGGGAGCTGTTTTTT
V gene: TRBV6-5; J gene: TRBJ2-2; CDR3 length: 11; D gene: .; clone size: .; CDR3 protein: CASMEAGELFF; CDR3 DNA: TGTGCCAGCATGGAGGCCGGGGAGCTGTTTTTT
V gene: TRBV2; J gene: TRBJ2-1; CDR3 length: 13; D gene: .; clone size: .; CDR3 protein: CASNPGLYNEQFF; CDR3 DNA: TGTGCCAGCAACCCGGGACTGTACAATGAGCAGTTCTTC
V gene: TRBV19; J gene: TRBJ2-5; CDR3 length: 15; D gene: .; clone size: .; CDR3 protein: CASSSPWAALGTQYF; CDR3 DNA: TGTGCCAGTAGTAGCCCCTGGGCTGCTCTTGGGACCCAGTACTTC
V gene: TRBV2; J gene: TRBJ2-2; CDR3 length: 15; D gene: TRBD1; clone size: once; CDR3 protein: CASSGGQGRAGELFF; CDR3 DNA: TGTGCCAGCAGTGGGGGACAGGGGAGGGCCGGGGAGCTGTTTTTT
V gene: TRBV6-5; J gene: TRBJ1-1; CDR3 length: 14; D gene: TRBD1; clone size: .; CDR3 protein: CASSYRQGATEAFF; CDR3 DNA: TGTGCCAGCAGTTACAGACAGGGTGCGACTGAAGCTTTCTTT
V gene: TRBV6-4; J gene: TRBJ2-1; CDR3 length: 15; D gene: .; clone size: .; CDR3 protein: CASSGMDGHGNEQFF; CDR3 DNA: TGTGCCAGCAGTGGAATGGACGGACACGGCAATGAGCAGTTCTTC
V gene: TRBV11-2; J gene: TRBJ2-7; CDR3 length: 15; D gene: TRBD1; clone size: once; CDR3 protein: CASSLDWTGGREQYF; CDR3 DNA: TGTGCCAGCAGCTTAGACTGGACAGGGGGCAGGGAGCAGTACTTC
V gene: TRBV7-7; J gene: TRBJ2-5; CDR3 length: 13; D gene: .; clone size: .; CDR3 protein: CASSLAYGETQYF; CDR3 DNA: TGTGCTAGCAGCTTAGCCTACGGGGAGACCCAGTACTTC
V gene: TRBV27; J gene: TRBJ2-7; CDR3 length: 14; D gene: .; clone size: .; CDR3 protein: CASRGGGRIHEQYF; CDR3 DNA: TGTGCCAGCAGGGGGGGCGGGAGAATCCACGAGCAGTACTTC
V gene: TRBV10-3; J gene: TRBJ1-2; CDR3 length: 16; D gene: .; clone size: .; CDR3 protein: CAISESRKGPWYGYTF; CDR3 DNA: TGTGCCATCAGTGAGTCTAGAAAGGGGCCATGGTATGGCTACACCTTC
V gene: TRBV5-5; J gene: TRBJ2-5; CDR3 length: 15; D gene: .; clone size: .; CDR3 protein: CASSLGRQFQETQYF; CDR3 DNA: TGTGCCAGCAGCTTAGGTCGACAGTTCCAAGAGACCCAGTACTTC
V gene: TRBV28; J gene: TRBJ2-4; CDR3 length: 15; D gene: .; clone size: .; CDR3 protein: CASSTLQGGGNIQYF; CDR3 DNA: TGTGCCAGCAGTACCCTACAGGGGGGGGGAAACATTCAGTACTTC
V gene: TRBV2; J gene: TRBJ2-1; CDR3 length: 15; D gene: TRBD2; clone size: .; CDR3 protein: CASSTQGLAIGEQFF; CDR3 DNA: TGTGCCAGCAGTACCCAGGGACTAGCGATCGGTGAGCAGTTCTTC
V gene: TRBV7-9; J gene: TRBJ2-2; CDR3 length: 15; D gene: .; clone size: .; CDR3 protein: CASSSRTGFTGELFF; CDR3 DNA: TGTGCCAGCAGCTCCCGAACAGGGTTCACCGGGGAGCTGTTTTTT
V gene: TRBV10-3; J gene: TRBJ2-7; CDR3 length: 16; D gene: TRBD2; clone size: .; CDR3 protein: CAISDIAGGSSYEQYF; CDR3 DNA: TGTGCCATCAGTGACATAGCGGGGGGGAGCTCCTACGAGCAGTACTTC
V gene: TRBV2; J gene: TRBJ2-2; CDR3 length: 15; D gene: TRBD2; clone size: .; CDR3 protein: CASSGVAGNTGELFF; CDR3 DNA: TGTGCCAGCAGTGGAGTAGCGGGGAACACCGGGGAGCTGTTTTTT
V gene: TRBV11-2; J gene: TRBJ2-2; CDR3 length: 15; D gene: TRBD2; clone size: .; CDR3 protein: CASGLGGRDTGELFF; CDR3 DNA: TGTGCCAGCGGATTAGGCGGGAGAGACACCGGGGAGCTGTTTTTT
V gene: TRBV18; J gene: TRBJ1-3; CDR3 length: 17; D gene: TRBD1; clone size: once; CDR3 protein: CASSPKDREISGNTIYF; CDR3 DNA: TGTGCCAGCTCACCGAAGGACAGGGAGATCTCCGGAAACACCATATATTTT
V gene: TRBV27; J gene: TRBJ2-3; CDR3 length: 16; D gene: TRBD1; clone size: .; CDR3 protein: CASSSLQGARIDTQYF; CDR3 DNA: TGTGCCAGCAGTTCCCTACAGGGGGCGCGGATAGATACGCAGTATTTT
V gene: TRBV6-1; J gene: TRBJ2-7; CDR3 length: 13; D gene: .; clone size: .; CDR3 protein: CASSDGREHEQYF; CDR3 DNA: TGTGCCAGCAGTGATGGGCGGGAACACGAGCAGTACTTC
V gene: TRBV10-2; J gene: TRBJ2-1; CDR3 length: 16; D gene: TRBD2; clone size: .; CDR3 protein: CASSGTSGSLYNEQFF; CDR3 DNA: TGCGCCAGCAGTGGGACTAGCGGGAGTCTCTACAATGAGCAGTTCTTC
V gene: TRBV10-2; J gene: TRBJ1-6; CDR3 length: 13; D gene: .; clone size: .; CDR3 protein: CASSEGEQSPLHF; CDR3 DNA: TGCGCCAGCAGTGAAGGGGAACAGTCACCCCTCCACTTT
V gene: TRBV18; J gene: TRBJ1-5; CDR3 length: 12; D gene: .; clone size: .; CDR3 protein: CASSSRNQPQHF; CDR3 DNA: TGTGCCAGCTCAAGCAGGAATCAGCCCCAGCATTTT
V gene: TRBV11-2; J gene: TRBJ1-1; CDR3 length: 15; D gene: .; clone size: .; CDR3 protein: CASSFGGRLNTEAFF; CDR3 DNA: TGTGCCAGCAGCTTCGGCGGTCGTTTGAACACTGAAGCTTTCTTT
V gene: TRBV5-1; J gene: TRBJ1-1; CDR3 length: 17; D gene: TRBD1; clone size: once; CDR3 protein: CASSLGFNKGAETEAFF; CDR3 DNA: TGCGCCAGCAGCTTGGGGTTTAATAAGGGGGCAGAAACTGAAGCTTTCTTT
V gene: TRBV9; J gene: TRBJ2-1; CDR3 length: 16; D gene: TRBD2; clone size: .; CDR3 protein: CASSVARAGGYNEQFF; CDR3 DNA: TGTGCCAGCAGCGTAGCACGAGCGGGAGGGTACAATGAGCAGTTCTTC
V gene: TRBV30; J gene: TRBJ2-3; CDR3 length: 14; D gene: TRBD2; clone size: .; CDR3 protein: CAWIGRENTDTQYF; CDR3 DNA: TGTGCCTGGATTGGGCGGGAGAACACAGATACGCAGTATTTT
V gene: TRBV5-4; J gene: TRBJ2-3; CDR3 length: 14; D gene: .; clone size: .; CDR3 protein: CASSLGQGSDTQYF; CDR3 DNA: TGTGCCAGCAGCTTGGGGCAGGGGTCAGATACGCAGTATTTT
V gene: TRBV5-5; J gene: TRBJ2-1; CDR3 length: 17; D gene: .; clone size: .; CDR3 protein: CASSLIVSAGKQNEQFF; CDR3 DNA: TGTGCCAGCAGCTTGATAGTGTCGGCAGGGAAGCAGAATGAGCAGTTCTTC
V gene: TRBV5-6; J gene: TRBJ1-5; CDR3 length: 14; D gene: .; clone size: once; CDR3 protein: CASSPGGEYQPQHF; CDR3 DNA: TGTGCCAGCAGTCCGGGGGGAGAGTATCAGCCCCAGCATTTT
V gene: TRBV5-1; J gene: TRBJ1-2; CDR3 length: 16; D gene: TRBD1; clone size: .; CDR3 protein: CASSLGQGALLYGYTF; CDR3 DNA: TGCGCCAGCAGCTTAGGACAGGGGGCTTTGCTCTATGGCTACACCTTC
V gene: TRBV5-1; J gene: TRBJ2-3; CDR3 length: 17; D gene: TRBD2; clone size: few; CDR3 protein: CASSLGLAEPNTDTQYF; CDR3 DNA: TGCGCCAGCAGCTTGGGGCTAGCGGAACCAAACACAGATACGCAGTATTTT
V gene: TRBV27; J gene: TRBJ2-6; CDR3 length: 17; D gene: TRBD1; clone size: .; CDR3 protein: CASIHGTGGSGANVLTF; CDR3 DNA: TGTGCCAGCATACACGGGACAGGGGGCTCTGGGGCCAACGTCCTGACTTTC
V gene: TRBV4-1; J gene: TRBJ2-2; CDR3 length: 15; D gene: .; clone size: .; CDR3 protein: CASSQVRLITGELFF; CDR3 DNA: TGCGCCAGCAGCCAAGTTCGTCTTATCACCGGGGAGCTGTTTTTT
V gene: TRBV5-4; J gene: TRBJ2-2; CDR3 length: 15; D gene: TRBD2; clone size: .; CDR3 protein: CASSLASGGAGELFF; CDR3 DNA: TGTGCCAGCAGCTTGGCCTCGGGAGGGGCCGGGGAGCTGTTTTTT
V gene: TRBV7-3; J gene: TRBJ1-5; CDR3 length: 12; D gene: .; clone size: .; CDR3 protein: CASSPQTAPQHF; CDR3 DNA: TGTGCCAGCAGCCCCCAGACAGCACCCCAGCATTTT
V gene: TRBV4-2; J gene: TRBJ2-1; CDR3 length: 14; D gene: .; clone size: .; CDR3 protein: CASSQDIRYNEQFF; CDR3 DNA: TGTGCCAGCAGCCAAGATATTCGGTATAATGAGCAGTTCTTC
V gene: TRBV4-1; J gene: TRBJ2-7; CDR3 length: 15; D gene: TRBD2; clone size: .; CDR3 protein: CASSPRTSAIREQYF; CDR3 DNA: TGCGCCAGCAGCCCCCGGACTAGCGCCATTCGCGAGCAGTACTTC
V gene: TRBV4-1; J gene: TRBJ2-7; CDR3 length: 15; D gene: .; clone size: .; CDR3 protein: CASSQGRGSSYEQYF; CDR3 DNA: TGCGCCAGCAGCCAAGGTAGGGGCAGCTCCTACGAGCAGTACTTC
V gene: TRBV6-1; J gene: TRBJ1-1; CDR3 length: 13; D gene: .; clone size: .; CDR3 protein: CASSDFSGTEAFF; CDR3 DNA: TGTGCCAGCAGTGATTTCTCGGGAACTGAAGCTTTCTTT
V gene: TRBV5-1; J gene: TRBJ2-5; CDR3 length: 13; D gene: .; clone size: .; CDR3 protein: CASRTHLQETQYF; CDR3 DNA: TGCGCCAGCAGAACACATCTCCAAGAGACCCAGTACTTC
V gene: TRBV6-1; J gene: TRBJ2-7; CDR3 length: 13; D gene: TRBD1; clone size: .; CDR3 protein: CASSERDRAHQYF; CDR3 DNA: TGTGCCAGCAGTGAAAGGGACAGGGCTCATCAGTACTTC